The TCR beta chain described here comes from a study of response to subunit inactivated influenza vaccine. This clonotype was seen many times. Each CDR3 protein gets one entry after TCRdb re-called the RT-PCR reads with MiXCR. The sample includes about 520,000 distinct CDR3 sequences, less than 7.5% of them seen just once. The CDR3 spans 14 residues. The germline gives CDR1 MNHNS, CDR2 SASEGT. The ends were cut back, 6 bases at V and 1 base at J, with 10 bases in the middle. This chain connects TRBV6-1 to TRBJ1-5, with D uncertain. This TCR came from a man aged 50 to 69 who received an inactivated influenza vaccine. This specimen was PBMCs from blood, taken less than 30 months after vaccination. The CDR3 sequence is CASSARRSNQPQHF. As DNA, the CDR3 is TGTGCCAGCAGCGCTAGGAGGAGCAATCAGCCCCAGCATTTT.